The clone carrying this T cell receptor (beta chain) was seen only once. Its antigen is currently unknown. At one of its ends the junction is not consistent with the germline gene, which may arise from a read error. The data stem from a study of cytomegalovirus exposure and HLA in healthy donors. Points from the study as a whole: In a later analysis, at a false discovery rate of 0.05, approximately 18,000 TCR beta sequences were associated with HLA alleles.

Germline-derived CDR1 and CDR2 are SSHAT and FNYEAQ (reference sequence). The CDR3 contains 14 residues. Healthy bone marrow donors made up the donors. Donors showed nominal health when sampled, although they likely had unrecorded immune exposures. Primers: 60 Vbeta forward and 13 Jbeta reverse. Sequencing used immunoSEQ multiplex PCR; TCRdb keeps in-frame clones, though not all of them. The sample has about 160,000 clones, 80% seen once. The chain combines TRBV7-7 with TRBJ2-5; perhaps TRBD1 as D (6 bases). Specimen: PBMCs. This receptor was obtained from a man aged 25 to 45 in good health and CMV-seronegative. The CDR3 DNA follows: TGTGCTAGCAGCCCATCAACAGGGAAAGAGACCCAGTACTTC. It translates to CASSPSTGKETQYF.